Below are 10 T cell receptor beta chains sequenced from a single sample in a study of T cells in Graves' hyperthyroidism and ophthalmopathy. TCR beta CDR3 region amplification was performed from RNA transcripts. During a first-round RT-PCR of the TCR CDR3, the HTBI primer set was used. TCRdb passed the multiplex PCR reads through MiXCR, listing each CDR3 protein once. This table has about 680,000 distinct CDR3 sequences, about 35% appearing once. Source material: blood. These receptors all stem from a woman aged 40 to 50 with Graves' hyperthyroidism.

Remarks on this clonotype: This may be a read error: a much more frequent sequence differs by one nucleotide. CDR3 loop: CASSESRGSYEQCF. CDR3 sequence (DNA): TGTGCCAGCAGTGAAAGCCGGGGGAGCTACGAGCAGTGCTTC. The rearrangement uses TRBV21-1 and TRBJ2-7; no DNA check was done on the table's D call, TRBD1. TRBV21-1 is given as a pseudogene. The CDR3 is 14 residues long.

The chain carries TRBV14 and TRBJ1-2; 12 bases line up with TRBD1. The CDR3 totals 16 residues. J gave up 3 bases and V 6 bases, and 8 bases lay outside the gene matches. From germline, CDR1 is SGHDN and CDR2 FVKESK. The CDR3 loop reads CASRQGQGARDYGYTF. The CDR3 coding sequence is TGTGCCAGCAGACAGGGACAGGGGGCGCGGGACTATGGCTACACCTTC.

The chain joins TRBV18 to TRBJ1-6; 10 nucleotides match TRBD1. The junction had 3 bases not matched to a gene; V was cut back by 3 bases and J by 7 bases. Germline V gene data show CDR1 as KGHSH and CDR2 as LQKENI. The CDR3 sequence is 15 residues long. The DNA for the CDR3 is TGTGCCAGCTCACCCGGGACAGGGGAGAATTCACCCCTCCACTTT. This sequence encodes CASSPGTGENSPLHF. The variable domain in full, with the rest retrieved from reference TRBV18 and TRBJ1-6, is NAGVMQNPRHLVRRRGQEARLRCSPMKGHSHVYWYRQLPEEGLKFMVYLQKENIIDESGMPKERFSAEFPKEGPSILRIQQVVRGDSAAYFCASSPGTGENSPLHFGNGTRLTVT.

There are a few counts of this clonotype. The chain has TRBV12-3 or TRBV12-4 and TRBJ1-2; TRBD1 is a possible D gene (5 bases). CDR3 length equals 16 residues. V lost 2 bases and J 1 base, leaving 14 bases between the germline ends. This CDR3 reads CASSLIAGPVNYGYTF. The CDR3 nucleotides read TGTGCCAGCAGTTTAATTGCAGGGCCCGTTAACTATGGCTACACCTTC.

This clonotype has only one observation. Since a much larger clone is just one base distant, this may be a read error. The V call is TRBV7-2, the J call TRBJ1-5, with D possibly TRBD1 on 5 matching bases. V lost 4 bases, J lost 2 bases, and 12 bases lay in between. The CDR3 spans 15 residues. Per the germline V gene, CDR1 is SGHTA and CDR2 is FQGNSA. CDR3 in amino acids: CASSSGAGRNQPQHF. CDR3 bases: TGTGCCAGCAGCTCTGGGGCAGGGCGCAATCAGCCCCAGCATTTT.

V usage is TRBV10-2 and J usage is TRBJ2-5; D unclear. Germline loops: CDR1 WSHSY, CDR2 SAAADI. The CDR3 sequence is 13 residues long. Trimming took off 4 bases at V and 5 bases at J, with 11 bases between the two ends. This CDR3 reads CASSGATGETQYF. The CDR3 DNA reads TGCGCCAGCAGTGGTGCCACCGGGGAGACCCAGTACTTC.

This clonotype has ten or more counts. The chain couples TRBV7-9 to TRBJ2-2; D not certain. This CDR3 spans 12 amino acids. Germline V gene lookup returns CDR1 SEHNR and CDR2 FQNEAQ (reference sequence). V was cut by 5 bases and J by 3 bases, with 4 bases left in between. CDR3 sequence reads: CASSLYTGELFF. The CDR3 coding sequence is TGTGCCAGCAGCCTGTACACCGGGGAGCTGTTTTTT.

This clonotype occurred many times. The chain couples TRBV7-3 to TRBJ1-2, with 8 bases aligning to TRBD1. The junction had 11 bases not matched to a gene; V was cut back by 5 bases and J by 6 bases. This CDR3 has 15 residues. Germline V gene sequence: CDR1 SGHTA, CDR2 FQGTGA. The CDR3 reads CASSAGQGQGHGYTF. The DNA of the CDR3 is TGTGCCAGCAGCGCCGGACAGGGACAAGGACATGGCTACACCTTC.

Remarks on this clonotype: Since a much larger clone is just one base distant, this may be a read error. As DNA, the CDR3 is TGTGCCGGCAGCGCCATCTACGAGCAGTACTTC. Its protein product is CAGSAIYEQYF. The chain links TRBV7-2 to TRBJ2-7; D unresolved. Germline loops: CDR1 SGHTA, CDR2 FQGNSA. The CDR3 sequence is 11 residues long.

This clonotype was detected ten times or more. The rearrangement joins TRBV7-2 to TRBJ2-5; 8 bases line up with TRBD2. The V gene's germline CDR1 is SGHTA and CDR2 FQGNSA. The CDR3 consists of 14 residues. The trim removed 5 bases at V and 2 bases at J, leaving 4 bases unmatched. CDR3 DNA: TGTGCCAGCAGCCCCCCGGGGGGGCAAGAGACCCAGTACTTC. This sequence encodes CASSPPGGQETQYF.